Sequencing of this TCR beta chain was carried out in a study of cytomegalovirus exposure and HLA in healthy donors. The PCR ran on 60 Vbeta and 13 Jbeta primers. This table comes from immunoSEQ multiplex PCR, and its TCRdb copy is limited to in-frame clones, with some not included. The sample includes 170,000 or so clones, more than 60% of them seen just once. The study sampled nominally healthy donors, though unrecorded immune exposures were likely. Per the germline V gene, CDR1 is KGHSH and CDR2 is LQKENI. The CDR3 contains 17 residues. The trim removed 3 bases at V and 5 bases at J, leaving 10 bases unmatched. The table lists this clone with a few counts. Its antigen is not known. Findings and caveats of the study: Earlier findings revealed that most TCR beta V segments proved productive either about 87% or about 30% of the time. A later analysis found most CMV-associated TCR beta chains apparently HLA-restricted. An assumption of roughly uniform sequencing depth across donors underlay the presence/absence analyses.

The sample consisted of PBMCs. This TCR derives from a woman aged 45 to 65 in good health and CMV-seropositive. V usage is TRBV18 and J usage is TRBJ2-2; 9 bases map to TRBD2. CDR3 sequence (DNA): TGTGCCAGCTCACCGGACCTGACTAGCGGAGGGACCGGGGAGCTGTTTTTT. Its translation is CASSPDLTSGGTGELFF.